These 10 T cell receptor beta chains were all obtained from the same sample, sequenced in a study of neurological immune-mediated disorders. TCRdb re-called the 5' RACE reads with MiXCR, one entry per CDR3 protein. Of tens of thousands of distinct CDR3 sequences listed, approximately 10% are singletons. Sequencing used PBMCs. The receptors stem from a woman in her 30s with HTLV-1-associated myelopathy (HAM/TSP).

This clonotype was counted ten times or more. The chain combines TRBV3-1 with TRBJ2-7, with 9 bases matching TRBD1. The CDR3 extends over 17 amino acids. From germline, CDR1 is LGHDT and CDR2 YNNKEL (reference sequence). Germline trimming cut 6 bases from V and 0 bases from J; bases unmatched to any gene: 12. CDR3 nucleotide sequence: TGTGCCAGCAGTCCCGTCATAGGGACAGGGAACTCCTACGAGCAGTACTTC. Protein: CASSPVIGTGNSYEQYF.

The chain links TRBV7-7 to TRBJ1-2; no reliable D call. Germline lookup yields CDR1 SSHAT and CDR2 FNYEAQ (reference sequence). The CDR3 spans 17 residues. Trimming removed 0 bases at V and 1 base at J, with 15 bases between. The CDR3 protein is CASSLAPPRADNYGYTF. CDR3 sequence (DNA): TGTGCCAGCAGCTTAGCCCCCCCTAGAGCAGATAACTATGGCTACACCTTC.

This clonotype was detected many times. The CDR3 sequence is CASSISRDNQPQHF. The CDR3 bases are TGTGCCAGTAGTATCTCCAGGGACAATCAGCCCCAGCATTTT. J is TRBJ1-5 and V is TRBV19, with D possibly TRBD1 on 5 matching bases. This CDR3 spans 14 amino acids. The germline gives CDR1 LNHDA, CDR2 SQIVND (reference sequence). The V gene lost 3 bases and the J gene lost 3 bases, with 9 bases spanning the gap.

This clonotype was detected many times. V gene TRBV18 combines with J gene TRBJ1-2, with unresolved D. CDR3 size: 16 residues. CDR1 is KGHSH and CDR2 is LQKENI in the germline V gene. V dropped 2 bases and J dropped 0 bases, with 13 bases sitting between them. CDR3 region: CASSPFSGSTNYGYTF. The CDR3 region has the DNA TGTGCCAGCTCACCATTTTCGGGCAGTACTAACTATGGCTACACCTTC.

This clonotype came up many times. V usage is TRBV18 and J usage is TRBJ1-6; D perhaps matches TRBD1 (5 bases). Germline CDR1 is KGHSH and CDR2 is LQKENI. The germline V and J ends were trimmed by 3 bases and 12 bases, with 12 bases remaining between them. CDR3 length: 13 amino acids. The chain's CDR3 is CASSPSGEEPLHF. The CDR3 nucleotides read TGTGCCAGCTCACCTTCGGGGGAGGAACCCCTCCACTTT.

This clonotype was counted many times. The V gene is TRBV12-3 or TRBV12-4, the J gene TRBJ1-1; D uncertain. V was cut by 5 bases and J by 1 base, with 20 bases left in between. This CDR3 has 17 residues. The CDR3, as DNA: TGTGCCAGCAGTGCCCTGGGTTATGGCCTCGGGAACACTGAAGCTTTCTTT. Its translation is CASSALGYGLGNTEAFF.

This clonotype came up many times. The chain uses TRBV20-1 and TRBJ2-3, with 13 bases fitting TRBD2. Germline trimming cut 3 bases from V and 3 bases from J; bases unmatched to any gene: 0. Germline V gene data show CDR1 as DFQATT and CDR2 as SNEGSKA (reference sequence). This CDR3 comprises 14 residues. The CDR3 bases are TGCAGTGCTAGGGGACTAGCGGGGACAGATACGCAGTATTTT. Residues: CSARGLAGTDTQYF.

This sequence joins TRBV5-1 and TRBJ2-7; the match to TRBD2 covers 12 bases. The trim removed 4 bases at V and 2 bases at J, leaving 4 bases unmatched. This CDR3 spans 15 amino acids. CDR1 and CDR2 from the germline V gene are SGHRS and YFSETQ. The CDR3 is CASSILAGGTYEQYF. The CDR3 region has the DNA TGCGCCAGCAGCATACTAGCGGGGGGCACCTACGAGCAGTACTTC.

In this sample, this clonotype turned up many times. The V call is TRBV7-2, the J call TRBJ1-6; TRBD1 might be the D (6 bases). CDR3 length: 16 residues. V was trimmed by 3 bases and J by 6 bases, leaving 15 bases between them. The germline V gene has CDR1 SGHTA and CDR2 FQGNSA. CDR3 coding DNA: TGTGCCAGCAGCTTGGGCTCGGGGGCCAGTAATTCACCCCTCCACTTT. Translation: CASSLGSGASNSPLHF.

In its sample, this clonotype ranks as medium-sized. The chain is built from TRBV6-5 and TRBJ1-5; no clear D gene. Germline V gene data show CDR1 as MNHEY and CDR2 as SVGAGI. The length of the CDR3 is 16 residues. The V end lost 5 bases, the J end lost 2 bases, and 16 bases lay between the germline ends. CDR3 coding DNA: TGTGCCAGCAGTCCCACTCTAACCCGGGGCAATCAGCCCCAGCATTTT. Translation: CASSPTLTRGNQPQHF.